This TCR beta chain was sequenced during a study of T cells in Graves' hyperthyroidism and ophthalmopathy. In this sample, this clonotype turned up many times. Amplification of TCR beta CDR3 regions was performed using RNA transcripts as template. HTBI primers were used for first-round RT-PCR of the TCR CDR3. TCRdb analysed the multiplex PCR reads with MiXCR anew, one entry per CDR3 protein. The sample records 700,000 or so distinct CDR3 sequences, roughly 15% being singletons. In germline, CDR1 is SNHLY, CDR2 FYNNEI. The CDR3 has 12 residues. The germline V and J ends were trimmed by 6 bases and 6 bases, with 9 bases remaining between them.

Sequencing used blood. The J gene is TRBJ2-1, the V gene TRBV2; the D is unclear. This TCR was sampled from a woman in her fifties or sixties with Graves' ophthalmopathy. CDR3 residues: CASRANPNEQFF. The CDR3, as DNA: TGTGCCAGCAGGGCCAATCCCAATGAGCAGTTCTTC.